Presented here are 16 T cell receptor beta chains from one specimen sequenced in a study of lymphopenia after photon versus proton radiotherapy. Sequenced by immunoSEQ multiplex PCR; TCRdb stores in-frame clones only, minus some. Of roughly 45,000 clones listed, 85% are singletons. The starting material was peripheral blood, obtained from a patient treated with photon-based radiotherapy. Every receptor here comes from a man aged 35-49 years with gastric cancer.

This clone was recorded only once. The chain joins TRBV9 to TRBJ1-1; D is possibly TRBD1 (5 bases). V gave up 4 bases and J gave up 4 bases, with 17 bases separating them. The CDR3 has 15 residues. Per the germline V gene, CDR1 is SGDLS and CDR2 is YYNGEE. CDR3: CASSPAGGQGTEAFF. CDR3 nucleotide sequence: TGTGCCAGCAGCCCAGCTGGGGGTCAGGGCACTGAAGCTTTCTTT.

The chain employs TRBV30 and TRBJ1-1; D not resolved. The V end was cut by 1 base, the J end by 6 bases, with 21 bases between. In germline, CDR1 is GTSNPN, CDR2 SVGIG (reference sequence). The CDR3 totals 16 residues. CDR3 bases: TGTGCCTGGAGTGCAGGACTTACCAATTACGACGCTGAAGCTTTCTTT. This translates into CAWSAGLTNYDAEAFF. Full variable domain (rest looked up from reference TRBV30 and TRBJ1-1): SQTIHQWPATLVQPVGSPLSLECTVEGTSNPNLYWYRQAAGRGLQLLFYSVGIGQISSEVPQNLSASRPQDRQFILSSKKLLLSDSGFYLCAWSAGLTNYDAEAFFGQGTRLTVV.

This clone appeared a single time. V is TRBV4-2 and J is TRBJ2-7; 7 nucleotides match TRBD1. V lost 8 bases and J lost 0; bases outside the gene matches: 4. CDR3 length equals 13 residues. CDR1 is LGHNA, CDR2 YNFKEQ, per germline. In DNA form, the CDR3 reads TGTGCCAGCGCACGGGACAGCTCCTACGAGCAGTACTTC. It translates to CASARDSSYEQYF.

CDR3: CATSREGGKDEAFF. CDR3 in DNA: TGTGCCACCAGCAGAGAGGGGGGGAAAGATGAAGCTTTCTTT. The chain recombines TRBV15 with TRBJ1-1; D might be TRBD1 (5 bases). V was trimmed by 0 bases and J by 7 bases, leaving 12 bases between them. CDR1 is LNHNV and CDR2 is YYDKDF in the germline V gene (reference sequence). The CDR3 length is 14 residues.

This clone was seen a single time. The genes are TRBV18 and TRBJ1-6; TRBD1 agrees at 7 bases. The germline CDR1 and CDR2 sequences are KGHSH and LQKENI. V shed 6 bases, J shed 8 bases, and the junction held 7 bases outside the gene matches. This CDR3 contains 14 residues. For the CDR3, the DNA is TGTGCCAGCTCCCAGGGGGGGTCTCATTCACCCCTCCACTTT. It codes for CASSQGGSHSPLHF.

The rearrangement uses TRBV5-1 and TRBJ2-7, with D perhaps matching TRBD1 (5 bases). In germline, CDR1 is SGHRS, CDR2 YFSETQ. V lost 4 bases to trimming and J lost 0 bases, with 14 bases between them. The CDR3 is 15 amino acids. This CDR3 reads CASSTGHSSSYEQYF. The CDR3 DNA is TGCGCCAGCAGCACCGGACATTCCAGCTCCTACGAGCAGTACTTC.

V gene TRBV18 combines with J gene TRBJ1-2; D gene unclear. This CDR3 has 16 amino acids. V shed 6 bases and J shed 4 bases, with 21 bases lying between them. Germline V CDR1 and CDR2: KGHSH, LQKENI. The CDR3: CASSLGLGEGPYGYTF. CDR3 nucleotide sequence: TGTGCCAGCTCCCTAGGTCTCGGGGAAGGACCCTATGGCTACACCTTC.

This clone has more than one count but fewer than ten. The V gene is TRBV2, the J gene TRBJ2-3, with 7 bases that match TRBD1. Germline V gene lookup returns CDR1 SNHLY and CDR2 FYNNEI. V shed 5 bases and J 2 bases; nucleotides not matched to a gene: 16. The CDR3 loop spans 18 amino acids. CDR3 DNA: TGTGCCAGCAGTACCCCGGGACAGAGAATTAGTTTCACAGATACGCAGTATTTT. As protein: CASSTPGQRISFTDTQYF.

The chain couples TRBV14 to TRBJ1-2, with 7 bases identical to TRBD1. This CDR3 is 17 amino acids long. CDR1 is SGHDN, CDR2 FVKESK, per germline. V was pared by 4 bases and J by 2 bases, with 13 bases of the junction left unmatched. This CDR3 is CASSPSPPLDRNYGYTF. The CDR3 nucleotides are TGTGCCAGCAGCCCGAGCCCTCCATTGGACAGGAACTATGGCTACACCTTC.

The CDR3 spells CASSPYGSSYEQYF. The CDR3 DNA is TGCGCCAGCAGCCCCTATGGTAGCTCCTACGAGCAGTACTTC. The rearrangement uses TRBV5-1 and TRBJ2-7, with D uncertain. With 4 bases removed from V and 0 bases from J, the gap between germline ends came to 11 bases. Germline values: CDR1 SGHRS, CDR2 YFSETQ. This CDR3 region has 14 residues.

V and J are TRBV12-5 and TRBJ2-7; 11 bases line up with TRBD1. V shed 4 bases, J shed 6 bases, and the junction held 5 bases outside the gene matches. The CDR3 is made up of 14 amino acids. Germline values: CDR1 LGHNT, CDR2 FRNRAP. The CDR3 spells CASGWGQGEGEQYF. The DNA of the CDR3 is TGTGCTAGTGGTTGGGGACAGGGGGAGGGCGAGCAGTACTTC. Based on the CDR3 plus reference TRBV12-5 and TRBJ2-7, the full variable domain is DARVTQTPRHKVTEMGQEVTMRCQPILGHNTVFWYRQTMMQGLELLAYFRNRAPLDDSGMPKDRFSAEMPDATLATLKIQPSEPRDSAVYFCASGWGQGEGEQYFGPGTRLTVT.

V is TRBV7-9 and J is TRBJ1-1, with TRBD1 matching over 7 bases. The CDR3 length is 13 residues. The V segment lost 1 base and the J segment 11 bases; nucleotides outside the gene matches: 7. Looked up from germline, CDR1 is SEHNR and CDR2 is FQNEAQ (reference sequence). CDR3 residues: CASSLEGTGVAFF. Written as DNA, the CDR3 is TGTGCCAGCAGCTTAGAAGGTACAGGGGTGGCTTTCTTT.

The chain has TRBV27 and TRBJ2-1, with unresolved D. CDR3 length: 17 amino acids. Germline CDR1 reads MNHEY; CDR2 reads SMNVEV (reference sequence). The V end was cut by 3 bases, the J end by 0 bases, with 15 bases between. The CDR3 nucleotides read TGTGCCAGCAGTTTTCGGGCTACACCGAGCTCCTACAATGAGCAGTTCTTC. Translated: CASSFRATPSSYNEQFF.

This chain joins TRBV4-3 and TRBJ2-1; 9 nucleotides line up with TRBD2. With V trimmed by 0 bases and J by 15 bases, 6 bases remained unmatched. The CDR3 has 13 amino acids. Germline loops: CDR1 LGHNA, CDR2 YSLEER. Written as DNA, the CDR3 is TGCGCCAGCAGCCAAGATGTGGTAGCGGGGGTGTTCTTC. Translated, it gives CASSQDVVAGVFF.

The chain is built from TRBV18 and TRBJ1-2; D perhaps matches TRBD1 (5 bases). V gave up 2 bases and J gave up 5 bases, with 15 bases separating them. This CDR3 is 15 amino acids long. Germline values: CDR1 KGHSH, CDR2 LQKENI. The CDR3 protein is CASSPGAAGPYGYTF. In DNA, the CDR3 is TGTGCCAGCTCACCAGGGGCGGCGGGACCTTATGGCTACACCTTC.

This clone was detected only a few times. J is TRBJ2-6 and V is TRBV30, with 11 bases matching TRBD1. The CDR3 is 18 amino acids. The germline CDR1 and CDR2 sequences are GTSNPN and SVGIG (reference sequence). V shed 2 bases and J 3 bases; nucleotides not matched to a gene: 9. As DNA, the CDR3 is TGTGCCTGGAGTCCGGGGACAGGGGGTATTCTTGGGGCCAACGTCCTGACTTTC. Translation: CAWSPGTGGILGANVLTF. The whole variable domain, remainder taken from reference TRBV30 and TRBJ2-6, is SQTIHQWPATLVQPVGSPLSLECTVEGTSNPNLYWYRQAAGRGLQLLFYSVGIGQISSEVPQNLSASRPQDRQFILSSKKLLLSDSGFYLCAWSPGTGGILGANVLTFGAGSRLTVL.